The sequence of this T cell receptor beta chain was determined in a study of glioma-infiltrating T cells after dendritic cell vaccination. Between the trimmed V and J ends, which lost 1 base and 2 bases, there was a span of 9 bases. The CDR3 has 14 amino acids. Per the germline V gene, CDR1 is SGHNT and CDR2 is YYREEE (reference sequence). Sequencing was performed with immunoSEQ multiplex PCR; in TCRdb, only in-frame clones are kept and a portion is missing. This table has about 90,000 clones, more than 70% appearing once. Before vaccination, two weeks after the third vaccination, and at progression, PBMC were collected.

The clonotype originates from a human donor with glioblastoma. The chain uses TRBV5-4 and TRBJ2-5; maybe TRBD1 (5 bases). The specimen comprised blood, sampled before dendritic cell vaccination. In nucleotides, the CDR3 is TGTGCCAGCAGCTTGAGGACACCGCAAGAGACCCAGTACTTC. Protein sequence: CASSLRTPQETQYF.